The 27 T cell receptor beta chains below all came from one sample that was sequenced in a study of T cells in Graves' hyperthyroidism and ophthalmopathy. TCR beta CDR3 region amplification was performed from RNA transcripts. With the HTBI primer set, the TCR CDR3 went through a first round of RT-PCR. TCRdb passed the multiplex PCR reads through MiXCR, listing each CDR3 protein once. The table records roughly 300,000 distinct CDR3 sequences, around 20% of them present only once. The sample taken for sequencing was blood. Every receptor here comes from a woman aged 50 to 60 with Graves' hyperthyroidism.

The sample holds many counts of this clonotype. This chain uses TRBV28 with TRBJ1-1; 7 positions agree with TRBD1. V lost 6 bases and J lost 0; bases outside the gene matches: 7. The CDR3 sequence is 15 residues long. CDR1 is MDHEN and CDR2 is SYDVKM in the germline V gene. The CDR3 protein is CASSQGGRMNTEAFF. CDR3 in DNA: TGTGCCAGCAGCCAGGGGGGCAGGATGAACACTGAAGCTTTCTTT.

The gene calls are TRBV28 and TRBJ1-4, with a possible D match to TRBD1 (6 bases). Germline CDR1 and CDR2: MDHEN and SYDVKM. The CDR3 has 15 residues. The germline V and J ends were trimmed by 8 bases and 7 bases, with 20 bases remaining between them. The CDR3, as DNA: TGTGCCAGCTCACTACTGAACAGGGAGAGTGAAAAACTGTTTTTT. It encodes CASSLLNRESEKLFF.

This chain links TRBV18 with TRBJ2-7, with D hard to call. Trimming took 6 bases from V and 1 from J, leaving 13 bases between them. This CDR3 has 14 amino acids. Germline loops: CDR1 KGHSH, CDR2 LQKENI. The chain's CDR3 is CASSSGHTSYEQYF. In nucleotides, the CDR3 is TGTGCCAGCTCCTCTGGGCACACATCCTACGAGCAGTACTTC. The whole variable domain, remainder taken from reference TRBV18 and TRBJ2-7, is NAGVMQNPRHLVRRRGQEARLRCSPMKGHSHVYWYRQLPEEGLKFMVYLQKENIIDESGMPKERFSAEFPKEGPSILRIQQVVRGDSAAYFCASSSGHTSYEQYFGPGTRLTVT.

V usage is TRBV29-1 and J usage is TRBJ2-7; D is possibly TRBD2 (5 bases). There are 13 residues in the CDR3. Germline CDR1 is SQVTM and CDR2 is ANQGSEA. The V gene lost 1 base and the J gene lost 2 bases, with 9 bases spanning the gap. The CDR3 sequence: CSVEGRGPYEQYF. DNA of the CDR3: TGCAGCGTTGAAGGCCGGGGTCCCTACGAGCAGTACTTC.

This clonotype has ten or more counts. V and J are TRBV14 and TRBJ1-5; 11 bases fit TRBD1. The CDR3 loop spans 16 amino acids. Germline trimming cut 3 bases from V and 6 bases from J; bases unmatched to any gene: 7. The germline gives CDR1 SGHDN, CDR2 FVKESK. CDR3 coding DNA: TGTGCCAGCAGCCAGGACAGGGGGCCGGTCGTTCAGCCCCAGCATTTT. Translated, it gives CASSQDRGPVVQPQHF.

This clonotype came up a few times. V gene TRBV18 combines with J gene TRBJ2-1, with D possibly matching TRBD2 (5 bases). Germline lookup yields CDR1 KGHSH and CDR2 LQKENI. The CDR3 length is 15 residues. V lost 0 bases, J lost 2 bases, and 8 bases lay in between. CDR3 sequence (DNA): TGTGCCAGCTCACCACCAGGAGGACCCTACAATGAGCAGTTCTTC. Translating gives CASSPPGGPYNEQFF.

This chain connects TRBV20-1 to TRBJ2-5, with D perhaps assigned TRBD1 or TRBD2 (5 bases each). The germline V gene has CDR1 DFQATT and CDR2 SNEGSKA (reference sequence). This CDR3 has 12 amino acids. V lost 4 bases and J 4 bases, leaving 10 bases between the germline ends. This chain's CDR3 is CSANPGLETQYF. CDR3 in DNA: TGCAGTGCTAATCCGGGGCTAGAGACCCAGTACTTC.

This clonotype was detected many times. J is TRBJ2-1 and V is TRBV12-3 or TRBV12-4; TRBD2 might be the D (7 bases). CDR3 size: 14 residues. V gave up 3 bases and J gave up 7 bases, with 13 bases separating them. CDR3 in amino acids: CASSFGGPQNEQFF. In DNA, the CDR3 is TGTGCCAGCAGTTTCGGGGGGCCCCAAAATGAGCAGTTCTTC.

The genes are TRBV3-1 and TRBJ2-1, with a tentative D call TRBD2 (6 bases). Per germline, CDR1 LGHDT and CDR2 YNNKEL (reference sequence). The CDR3 loop spans 16 amino acids. Trimming pared 1 base from V and 1 base from J, leaving 11 bases between. The CDR3 region has the DNA TGTGCCAGCAGCCAAGCCGGGACTCTTTCCTACAATGAGCAGTTCTTC. This sequence encodes CASSQAGTLSYNEQFF.

This chain links TRBV5-1 with TRBJ1-5; 9 bases map to TRBD1. This CDR3 is built from 17 residues. V was clipped by 2 bases and J by 5 bases; unmatched bases: 11. CDR1 is SGHRS and CDR2 is YFSETQ in the germline V gene. CDR3 in amino acids: CASSFGYRTGEDQPQHF. CDR3 DNA: TGCGCCAGCAGCTTCGGTTACCGGACAGGGGAGGATCAGCCCCAGCATTTT.

In its sample, this clonotype was seen many times. The V call is TRBV3-1, the J call TRBJ2-7; no definite D call. CDR1 is LGHDT and CDR2 is YNNKEL in the germline V gene (reference sequence). The CDR3 has 12 amino acids. Trimming removed 1 base at V and 6 bases at J, with 7 bases between. For the CDR3, the DNA is TGTGCCAGCAGCCAAGGAGCCATCGAGCAGTACTTC. Encoded protein: CASSQGAIEQYF.

About this clonotype: A read error is possible here, since a much larger clone lies one base away. The J gene is TRBJ1-3, the V gene TRBV11-2; D might be TRBD1 (5 bases). Germline lookup yields CDR1 SGHAT and CDR2 FQNNGV. V lost 5 bases and J 5 bases, leaving 16 bases between the germline ends. The CDR3 is made up of 15 amino acids. The CDR3 region is CASSLVRGDRNTIYF. CDR3 in DNA: TGTGCCAGCAGCCTCGTGAGGGGCGATAGAAACACCATATATTTT. The full variable domain, completed using reference TRBV11-2 and TRBJ1-3, is EAGVAQSPRYKIIEKRQSVAFWCNPISGHATLYWYQQILGQGPKLLIQFQNNGVVDDSQLPKDRFSAERLKGVDSTLKIQPAKLEDSAVYLCASSLVRGDRNTIYFGEGSWLTVV.

In this sample, this clonotype turned up a few times. CDR3: CSVASGRISDTQYF. CDR3 nucleotide sequence: TGCAGCGTAGCCAGCGGGAGGATCTCAGATACGCAGTATTTT. The V and J genes are TRBV29-1 and TRBJ2-3; 9 bases agree with TRBD2. This CDR3 spans 14 amino acids. Germline V gene data show CDR1 as SQVTM and CDR2 as ANQGSEA. Trimming at V came to 6 bases and at J to 4 bases, leaving 8 bases not matched to a gene.

This clonotype was detected ten times or more. This chain uses TRBV28 with TRBJ1-5; D not certain. The germline gives CDR1 MDHEN, CDR2 SYDVKM. The CDR3 consists of 14 residues. V gave up 5 bases and J gave up 4 bases, with 12 bases separating them. The DNA of the CDR3 is TGTGCCAGCAGTGGAAGGGCTTTAAATCAGCCCCAGCATTTT. Protein product: CASSGRALNQPQHF.

The chain combines TRBV10-3 with TRBJ2-3; TRBD2 matches 9 bases. Trimming at V came to 7 bases and at J to 3 bases, leaving 5 bases not matched to a gene. The CDR3 is 14 amino acids. CDR1 ENHRY and CDR2 SYGVKD come from the germline V gene. In DNA form, the CDR3 reads TGTGCCATCATGGCGGGAGGGAGGACAGATACGCAGTATTTT. The encoded protein is CAIMAGGRTDTQYF.

This clonotype was seen many times. The chain uses TRBV20-1 and TRBJ1-1; D gene uncertain. This CDR3 comprises 14 residues. V lost 6 bases and J 0 bases, leaving 14 bases between the germline ends. Germline V CDR1 and CDR2: DFQATT, SNEGSKA (reference sequence). The CDR3 DNA reads TGCAGTGCACCCAACAACCTCATGAACACTGAAGCTTTCTTT. This codes for CSAPNNLMNTEAFF.

This clonotype occurred a few times. CDR3 in amino acids: CASSYSGEQFF. DNA of the CDR3: TGTGCCAGCAGTTACTCGGGGGAGCAGTTCTTC. The chain recombines TRBV6-5 with TRBJ2-1; D call uncertain. Germline CDR1 MNHEY, CDR2 SVGAGI. V was trimmed by 0 bases and J by 10 bases, leaving 4 bases between them. The CDR3 runs 11 residues.

This clonotype showed up many times. The chain uses TRBV30 and TRBJ1-2; D unclear. Trimming stripped 5 bases from V and 0 bases from J, with 16 bases between. Germline CDR1 reads GTSNPN; CDR2 reads SVGIG (reference sequence). The CDR3 length is 15 residues. CDR3: CAWESPGRTNYGYTF. For the CDR3, the DNA is TGTGCCTGGGAGTCCCCCGGGAGGACTAACTATGGCTACACCTTC. The full variable domain, rest sourced from reference TRBV30 and TRBJ1-2, is SQTIHQWPATLVQPVGSPLSLECTVEGTSNPNLYWYRQAAGRGLQLLFYSVGIGQISSEVPQNLSASRPQDRQFILSSKKLLLSDSGFYLCAWESPGRTNYGYTFGSGTRLTVV.

The rearrangement links TRBV25-1 to TRBJ2-6; weak D call: TRBD1 (5 bases). The CDR3 runs to 15 residues. Germline V lookup: CDR1 MGHDK, CDR2 SYGVNS. Trimming left V 6 bases short and J 1 base short, with 10 bases between. Written as DNA, the CDR3 is TGTGCCAGCAGCAAAGGGGCATCTGGGGCCAACGTCCTGACTTTC. It specifies CASSKGASGANVLTF.

Ten or more counts support this clonotype. This chain uses TRBV10-3 with TRBJ1-2, with 8 bases matching TRBD1. J gave up 2 bases and V 3 bases, and 11 bases lay outside the gene matches. This CDR3 is built from 17 residues. Germline CDR1 ENHRY, CDR2 SYGVKD. The CDR3 sequence: CAISESAPGQANYGYTF. The DNA of the CDR3 is TGTGCCATCAGTGAATCAGCACCGGGACAGGCGAACTATGGCTACACCTTC.

This clonotype was seen at least ten times. The gene calls are TRBV3-1 and TRBJ2-7; D is unresolved. This CDR3 has 13 residues. The germline V and J ends were trimmed by 4 bases and 7 bases, with 14 bases remaining between them. Germline CDR1 reads LGHDT; CDR2 reads YNNKEL (reference sequence). The CDR3 spells CASSPTEIREQYF. The CDR3 DNA follows: TGTGCCAGCAGCCCGACGGAGATTCGGGAGCAGTACTTC.

At least ten counts were recorded for this clonotype. The V gene is TRBV28, the J gene TRBJ1-2; D is unresolved. This CDR3 has 14 amino acids. Germline values: CDR1 MDHEN, CDR2 SYDVKM. The ends were cut back, 5 bases at V and 4 bases at J, with 14 bases in the middle. The CDR3 DNA is TGTGCCAGCAGTCCTGACAACGGCATCTATGGCTACACCTTC. Its translation: CASSPDNGIYGYTF.

This clonotype was seen ten or more times. The chain joins TRBV28 to TRBJ1-3, with D perhaps matching TRBD1 (6 bases). Germline assignment: CDR1 MDHEN and CDR2 SYDVKM. This CDR3 spans 15 amino acids. The V end was cut by 6 bases, the J end by 6 bases, with 18 bases between. In DNA, the CDR3 is TGTGCCAGCAGATTAGCGGGACAAAGGGAAAACACCATATATTTT. This translates into CASRLAGQRENTIYF.

The chain uses TRBV30 and TRBJ1-2; D not certain. Germline-derived CDR1 and CDR2 are GTSNPN and SVGIG (reference sequence). This CDR3 has 13 residues. Trimming stripped 2 bases from V and 8 bases from J, with 15 bases between. The CDR3 region has the DNA TGTGCCTGGAGTCCGACGAGGATCTCCGGCTACACCTTC. Its translation: CAWSPTRISGYTF.

The chain recombines TRBV28 with TRBJ1-5; 8 bases fit TRBD1. CDR3 length equals 13 residues. Trimming at V came to 8 bases and at J to 6 bases, leaving 6 bases not matched to a gene. Germline CDR1 reads MDHEN; CDR2 reads SYDVKM. DNA for the CDR3: TGTGCCAGCGGACAGGGATTCGGTCAGCCCCAGCATTTT. It codes for CASGQGFGQPQHF. Drawing the rest from reference TRBV28 and TRBJ1-5, the complete variable domain is DVKVTQSSRYLVKRTGEKVFLECVQDMDHENMFWYRQDPGLGLRLIYFSYDVKMKEKGDIPEGYSVSREKKERFSLILESASTNQTSMYLCASGQGFGQPQHFGDGTRLSIL.

This clonotype occurred many times. This sequence joins TRBV2 and TRBJ2-7; D is unclear. This CDR3 has 16 residues. Trimming removed 0 bases from V and 0 bases from J, with 12 bases in between. Germline CDR1 SNHLY, CDR2 FYNNEI. The CDR3 region is CASSEAWAFYSYEQYF. CDR3 DNA: TGTGCCAGCAGTGAAGCGTGGGCCTTCTACTCCTACGAGCAGTACTTC.

This clonotype was picked up many times. V is TRBV6-2 or TRBV6-3 and J is TRBJ2-7; D unresolved. The CDR3 spans 11 residues. Germline-derived CDR1 and CDR2 are MNHEY and SVGEGT. The V gene lost 6 bases and the J gene lost 3 bases, with 6 bases spanning the gap. The CDR3 DNA follows: TGTGCCAGCAGATCCCTCTACGAGCAGTACTTC. Its protein is CASRSLYEQYF.